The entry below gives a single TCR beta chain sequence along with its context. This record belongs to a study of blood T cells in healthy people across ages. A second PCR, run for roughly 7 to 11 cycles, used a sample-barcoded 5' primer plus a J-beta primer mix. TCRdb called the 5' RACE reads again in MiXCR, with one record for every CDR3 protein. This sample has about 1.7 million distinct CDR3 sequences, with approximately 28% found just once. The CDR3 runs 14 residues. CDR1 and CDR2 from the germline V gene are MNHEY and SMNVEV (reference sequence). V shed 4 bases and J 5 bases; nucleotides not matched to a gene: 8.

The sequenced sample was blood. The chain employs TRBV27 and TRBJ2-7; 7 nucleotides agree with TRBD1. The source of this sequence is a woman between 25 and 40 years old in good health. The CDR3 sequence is CASSSQGRKHEQYF. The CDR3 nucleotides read TGTGCCAGCAGTTCACAGGGGCGAAAGCACGAGCAGTACTTC.